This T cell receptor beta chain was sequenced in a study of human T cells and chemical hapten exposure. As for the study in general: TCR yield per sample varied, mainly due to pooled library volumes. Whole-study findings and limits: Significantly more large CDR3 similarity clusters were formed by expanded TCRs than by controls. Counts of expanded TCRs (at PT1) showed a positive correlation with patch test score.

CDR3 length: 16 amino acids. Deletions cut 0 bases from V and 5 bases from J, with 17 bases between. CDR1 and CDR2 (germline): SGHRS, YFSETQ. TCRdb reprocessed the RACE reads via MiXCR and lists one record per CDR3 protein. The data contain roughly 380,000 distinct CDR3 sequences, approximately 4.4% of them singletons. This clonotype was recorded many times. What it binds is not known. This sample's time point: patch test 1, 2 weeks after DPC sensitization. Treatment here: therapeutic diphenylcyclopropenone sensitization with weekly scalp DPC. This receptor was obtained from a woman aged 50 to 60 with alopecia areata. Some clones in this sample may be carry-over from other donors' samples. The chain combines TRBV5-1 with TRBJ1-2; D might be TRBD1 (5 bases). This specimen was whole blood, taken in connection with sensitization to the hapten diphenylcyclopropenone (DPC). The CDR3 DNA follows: TGCGCCAGCAGCTTGGCTCCGACAGAAGGACATTATGGCTACACCTTC. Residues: CASSLAPTEGHYGYTF.